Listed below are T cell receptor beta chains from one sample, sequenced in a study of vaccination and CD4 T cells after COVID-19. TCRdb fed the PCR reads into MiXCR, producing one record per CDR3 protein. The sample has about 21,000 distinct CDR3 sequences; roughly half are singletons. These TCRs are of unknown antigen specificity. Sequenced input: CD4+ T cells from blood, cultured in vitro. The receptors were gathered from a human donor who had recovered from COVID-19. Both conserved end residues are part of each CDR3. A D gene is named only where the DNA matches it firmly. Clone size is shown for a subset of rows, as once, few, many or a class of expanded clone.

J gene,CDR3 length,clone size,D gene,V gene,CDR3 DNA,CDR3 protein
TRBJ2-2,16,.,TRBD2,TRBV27,TGTGCCAGCAGTTTTGGGGGAGGGGAGAACACCGGGGAGCTGTTTTTT,CASSFGGGENTGELFF
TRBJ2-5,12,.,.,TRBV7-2,TGTGCCAGCAGCTATAGCACGGAGACCCAGTACTTC,CASSYSTETQYF
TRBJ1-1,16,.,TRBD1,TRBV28,TGTGCCAGTTTCCCGCCCCCCGGGACAGGGAACACTGAAGCTTTCTTT,CASFPPPGTGNTEAFF
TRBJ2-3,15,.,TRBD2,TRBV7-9,TGTGCCAGCAGCTTAACTAGCGGGGGGTCAGATACGCAGTATTTT,CASSLTSGGSDTQYF
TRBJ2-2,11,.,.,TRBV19,TGTGTCAGTAGTGGACCCGGGGAGCTGTTTTTT,CVSSGPGELFF
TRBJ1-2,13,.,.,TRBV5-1,TGCGCCAGCAGCTTGGGGGAGGCCGATGGCTACACCTTC,CASSLGEADGYTF
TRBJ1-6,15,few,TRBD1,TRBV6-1,TGTGCCAGCAGTGTCCTCGGACAGGGGGCAAGACCCCTCCACTTT,CASSVLGQGARPLHF
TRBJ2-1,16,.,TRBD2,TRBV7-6,TGTGCCAGCAGCTTAGGAGGTGGGGGGGGATACAATGAGCAGTTCTTC,CASSLGGGGGYNEQFF
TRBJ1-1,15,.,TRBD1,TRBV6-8,TGTGCCAGCAGCTGGGACAGGGGGAAACTTACTGAAGCTTTCTTT,CASSWDRGKLTEAFF
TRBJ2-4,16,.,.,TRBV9,TGTGCCAGCAGCGCTCAAGAAGGCCTGGGCAAAAACATTCAGTACTTC,CASSAQEGLGKNIQYF
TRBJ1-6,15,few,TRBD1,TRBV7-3,TGTGCCAGCAGCTTAACGTCCAACAGGGGTTCACCCCTCCACTTT,CASSLTSNRGSPLHF
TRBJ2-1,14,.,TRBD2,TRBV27,TGTGCCAGCTCAGGGAGCGGGGCCTACAATGAGCAGTTCTTC,CASSGSGAYNEQFF
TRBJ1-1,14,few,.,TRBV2,TGTGCCAGCAGTGCCCAACTGGGGGCCACTGAAGCTTTCTTT,CASSAQLGATEAFF
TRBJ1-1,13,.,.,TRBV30,TGTGCCTGGGCACCTAATCGGGGGAAAGAAGCTTTCTTT,CAWAPNRGKEAFF
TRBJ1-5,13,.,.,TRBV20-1,TGCAGTGCTAGGAGGGGAAGCAATCAGCCCCAGCATTTT,CSARRGSNQPQHF
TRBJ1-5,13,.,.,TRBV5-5,TGTGCCAGCAGCTTGGGGGCTGGTCAGCCCCAGCATTTT,CASSLGAGQPQHF
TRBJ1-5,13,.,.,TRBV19,TGTGCCAGTAGTAAAGTCAGCAATCAGCCCCAGCATTTT,CASSKVSNQPQHF
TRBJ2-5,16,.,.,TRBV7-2,TGTGCCAGCAGCTTAGGTATCGTGATAGGTCAAGAGACCCAGTACTTC,CASSLGIVIGQETQYF
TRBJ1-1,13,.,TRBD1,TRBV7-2,TGTGCCAGCAGTTACACAGGGGTCACTGAAGCTTTCTTT,CASSYTGVTEAFF
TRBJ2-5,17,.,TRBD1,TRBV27,TGTGCCAGCAGTGCATCCGGGACAGGGGGCGTGAGGGAGACCCAGTACTTC,CASSASGTGGVRETQYF
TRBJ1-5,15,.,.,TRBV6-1,TGTGCCAGCAGTCGGGCAGAATATAGCAATCAGCCCCAGCATTTT,CASSRAEYSNQPQHF
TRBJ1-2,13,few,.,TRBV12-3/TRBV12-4,TGTGCCAGCAGCTTCAGGAGCCATGGGGGCTACACCTTC,CASSFRSHGGYTF
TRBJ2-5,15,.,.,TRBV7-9,TGTGCCAGCAGCTTAGGCCGGTTAGGGCAAGAGACCCAGTACTTC,CASSLGRLGQETQYF